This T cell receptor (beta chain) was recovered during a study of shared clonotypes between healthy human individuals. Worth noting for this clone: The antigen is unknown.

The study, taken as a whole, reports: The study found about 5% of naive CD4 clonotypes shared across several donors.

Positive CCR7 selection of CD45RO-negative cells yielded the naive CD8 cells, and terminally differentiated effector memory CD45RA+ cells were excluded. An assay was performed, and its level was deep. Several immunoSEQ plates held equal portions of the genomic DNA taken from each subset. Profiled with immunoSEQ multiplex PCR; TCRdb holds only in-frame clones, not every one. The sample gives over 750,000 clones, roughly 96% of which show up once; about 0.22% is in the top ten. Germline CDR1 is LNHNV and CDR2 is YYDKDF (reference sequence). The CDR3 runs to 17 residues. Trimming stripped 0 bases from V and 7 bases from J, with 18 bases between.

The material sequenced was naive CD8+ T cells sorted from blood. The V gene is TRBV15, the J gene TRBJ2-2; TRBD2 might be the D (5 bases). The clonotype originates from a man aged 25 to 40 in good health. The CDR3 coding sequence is TGTGCCACCAGCAGAGATAAGATTTCGGGGTTTGGCGGGGAGCTGTTTTTT. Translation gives CATSRDKISGFGGELFF.